The 10 T cell receptor beta chains given below trace back to one sample, sequenced in a study of regulatory and conventional T cells in RAG deficiency. Method: immunoSEQ multiplex PCR; TCRdb's copy keeps in-frame clones and lacks some. The sample has 20,000 to 25,000 clones, roughly 93% seen once. The sorted conventional CD4+ T cells were CD25-low and CD127-high, with genomic DNA sequenced. The sample was also reused in another study, on regulatory T cells. That report notes: Amplification used 52 TRBV primers and 13 TRBJ primers.

Sequencing used CD4+ T cells sorted from blood. These receptors were taken from a human donor in good health.

The genes are TRBV19 and TRBJ2-3; 9 bases map to TRBD2. CDR3 length equals 15 residues. The ends lost 9 bases at V and 4 bases at J; junction bases unmatched: 11. Per germline, CDR1 LNHDA and CDR2 SQIVND (reference sequence). CDR3 bases: TGTGCCAGCAAGTCTAGCGGGGTATGGGCAGATACGCAGTATTTT. It codes for CASKSSGVWADTQYF.

The chain links TRBV11-3 to TRBJ1-2, with D perhaps TRBD1 (5 bases). The germline gives CDR1 SGHNT, CDR2 YENEEA. The V and J ends lost 0 bases and 2 bases respectively, with 13 bases between them. The CDR3 covers 16 residues. The CDR3 nucleotides read TGTGCCAGCAGCTTAGAAGGGCGCGGGGGGAACTATGGCTACACCTTC. Its protein is CASSLEGRGGNYGYTF.

The chain combines TRBV5-1 with TRBJ2-5; 12 bases are shared with TRBD2. Germline CDR1 reads SGHRS; CDR2 reads YFSETQ. The CDR3 covers 16 residues. Trimming took 1 base from V and 2 from J; bases not matched to a gene: 3. The CDR3 nucleotides read TGCGCCAGCAGCTTGTCTAGCGGGAGGGTACAAGAGACCCAGTACTTC. This encodes CASSLSSGRVQETQYF.

The CDR3 reads CASSLGGGLPYEQYF. In nucleotides, the CDR3 is TGCGCCAGCTCCTTGGGAGGGGGCCTTCCCTACGAGCAGTACTTC. This rearrangement joins TRBV5-1 to TRBJ2-7; D may be TRBD1 or TRBD2 (7 bases each). The CDR3 has 15 amino acids. Germline lookup yields CDR1 SGHRS and CDR2 YFSETQ. Trimming cost V 7 bases and J 2 bases, with 19 bases left between them.

In DNA, the CDR3 is TGTGCCAGCAGCTTGTACGGTCGGATTCAAGAGACCCAGTACTTC. Translating gives CASSLYGRIQETQYF. The V gene is TRBV5-6, the J gene TRBJ2-5; no clear D gene. The CDR3 has 15 amino acids. Looked up from germline, CDR1 is SGHDT and CDR2 is YYEEEE. The V and J ends lost 1 base and 2 bases respectively, with 12 bases between them.

V and J are TRBV6-1 and TRBJ1-5; a possible D gene is TRBD1 (6 bases). CDR1 and CDR2 (germline): MNHNS, SASEGT. The ends were cut back, 0 bases at V and 7 bases at J, with 13 bases in the middle. This CDR3 is 15 amino acids long. The CDR3 loop reads CASSEAQGGSQPQHF. DNA for the CDR3: TGTGCCAGCAGTGAAGCACAGGGAGGAAGCCAGCCCCAGCATTTT.

The genes are TRBV5-4 and TRBJ2-5; perhaps D is TRBD1 or TRBD2 (5 bases each). The closer fit of TRBJ2-7 to the DNA end suggests the J call may be wrong. The CDR3 contains 17 residues. CDR1 and CDR2 from the germline V gene are SGHNT and YYREEE (reference sequence). Here the CDR3 DNA reads TGTGCCAGCAGCCCGGACGGGACCGGCTCCTGGGTCCGCGAGCAGTACTTC. Encoded protein: CASSPDGTGSWVREQYF.

The gene calls are TRBV5-1 and TRBJ1-1; D uncertain. This CDR3 comprises 14 residues. The V and J ends lost 0 bases and 3 bases respectively, with 9 bases between them. Germline V CDR1 and CDR2: SGHRS, YFSETQ. CDR3 residues: CASSLGEQYTEAFF. The CDR3 coding sequence is TGCGCCAGCAGCTTGGGAGAGCAGTACACTGAAGCTTTCTTT.

The chain recombines TRBV28 with TRBJ2-7; D is uncertain. Germline V gene sequence: CDR1 MDHEN, CDR2 SYDVKM. V lost 2 bases and J 5 bases, leaving 13 bases between the germline ends. CDR3 length: 14 amino acids. The CDR3 loop reads CASSLNSLGHEQYF. The DNA for the CDR3 is TGTGCCAGCAGTTTAAACAGTTTGGGCCACGAGCAGTACTTC.

The V call is TRBV2, the J call TRBJ2-2, with D possibly being TRBD1 or TRBD2 (5 bases each). The CDR3 covers 13 residues. V was cut by 6 bases and J by 7 bases, with 12 bases left in between. Germline-derived CDR1 and CDR2 are SNHLY and FYNNEI. For the CDR3, the DNA is TGTGCCAGCAGGACAGCGGCCTTCGGGGAGCTGTTTTTT. The encoded protein is CASRTAAFGELFF.